Below, 29 T cell receptor beta chains from the same sample are listed, as sequenced in a study of OX40 agonist ivuxolimab in advanced cancers. Repertoires were generated with immunoSEQ multiplex PCR, while TCRdb's copy carries only in-frame clones and drops some. In the table there are tens of thousands of clones, roughly 82% of which are singletons. The specimen was CD4+ or CD8+ T cells sorted from blood, collected in a trial of the OX40 agonist ivuxolimab. The receptor source for this set is an adult with an advanced solid tumor such as melanoma, head and neck, liver or kidney cancer.

The chain is built from TRBV19 and TRBJ2-7, with D tentatively TRBD2 (6 bases). Germline V gene lookup returns CDR1 LNHDA and CDR2 SQIVND (reference sequence). CDR3 length equals 15 residues. Deletions cut 3 bases from V and 0 bases from J, with 12 bases between. The chain's CDR3 is CASSIAGRTSYEQYF. CDR3 in DNA: TGTGCCAGTAGTATTGCCGGGAGAACCTCCTACGAGCAGTACTTC.

The genes are TRBV19 and TRBJ1-1; 8 bases are a match to TRBD1. J was trimmed by 4 bases and V by 3 bases; bases with no gene match: 4. The CDR3 has 14 amino acids. The germline V gene encodes CDR1 LNHDA and CDR2 SQIVND (reference sequence). The CDR3 is CASSIRTGITEAFF. CDR3 in DNA: TGTGCCAGTAGTATTCGGACAGGGATCACTGAAGCTTTCTTT.

The genes are TRBV7-9 and TRBJ1-4, with D perhaps TRBD1 (6 bases). V lost 9 bases and J 7 bases, leaving 18 bases between the germline ends. This CDR3 is 14 amino acids long. CDR1 SEHNR and CDR2 FQNEAQ come from the germline V gene (reference sequence). In DNA form, the CDR3 reads TGTGCCAGTCGCTCCTGGGGGCGCAGTGAAAAACTGTTTTTT. Protein sequence: CASRSWGRSEKLFF.

The J gene is TRBJ2-1, the V gene TRBV5-1; TRBD1 matches 7 bases. This CDR3 is built from 13 residues. Looked up from germline, CDR1 is SGHRS and CDR2 is YFSETQ. The V gene end was trimmed by 2 bases and the J gene end by 7 bases; junction bases not matched to a gene: 3. CDR3 sequence: CASSFLTGNEQFF. CDR3 bases: TGCGCCAGCAGCTTTTTGACAGGGAATGAGCAGTTCTTC. The variable domain in full, with the rest retrieved from reference TRBV5-1 and TRBJ2-1, is KAGVTQTPRYLIKTRGQQVTLSCSPISGHRSVSWYQQTPGQGLQFLFEYFSETQRNKGNFPGRFSGRQFSNSRSEMNVSTLELGDSALYLCASSFLTGNEQFFGPGTRLTVL.

This clone has a single count. This rearrangement joins TRBV11-1 to TRBJ2-6; D is unresolved. Germline V gives CDR1 SGHAT, CDR2 FQDESV (reference sequence). V lost 7 bases, J lost 6 bases, and 13 bases lay in between. This CDR3 region has 14 residues. The CDR3 reads CASNPVDTANVLTF. For the CDR3, the DNA is TGTGCCAGCAACCCGGTGGATACGGCCAACGTCCTGACTTTC.

The V gene is TRBV4-1, the J gene TRBJ2-1, with 10 nucleotides matching TRBD1. Germline V gene data show CDR1 as MGHRA and CDR2 as YSYEKL. The CDR3 contains 14 residues. V was pared by 5 bases and J by 8 bases, with 6 bases of the junction left unmatched. The CDR3 region is CASSMDRGRYEQFF. The CDR3 bases are TGCGCCAGCAGCATGGACAGGGGGAGGTATGAGCAGTTCTTC.

V usage is TRBV4-2 and J usage is TRBJ2-7; 7 nucleotides align to TRBD2. The germline V gene has CDR1 LGHNA and CDR2 YNFKEQ. This CDR3 region has 15 residues. Trimming cost V 5 bases and J 3 bases; bases outside gene matches: 10. CDR3: CASSLGLAADYEQYF. In nucleotides, the CDR3 is TGTGCCAGCAGCTTGGGGCTAGCGGCTGACTACGAGCAGTACTTC.

The chain uses TRBV19 and TRBJ2-1, with TRBD2 matching 13 bases. The CDR3 has 19 amino acids. CDR1 and CDR2 (germline): LNHDA, SQIVND (reference sequence). After removal of 2 bases from V and 2 bases from J, the junction contained 9 bases not matched to a gene. The CDR3 bases are TGTGCCAGTAGTATACCGCTCGGACTAGCGGGAGCCCCCTACAATGAGCAGTTCTTC. It specifies CASSIPLGLAGAPYNEQFF.

The rearrangement uses TRBV12-5 and TRBJ2-5; maybe TRBD2 (5 bases). CDR1 and CDR2 (germline): LGHNT, FRNRAP. The length of the CDR3 is 13 residues. V was clipped by 3 bases and J by 8 bases, with 13 bases between them. In nucleotides, the CDR3 is TGTGCTAGTGGTTTCACCGAGGGAGCTACCCAGTACTTC. Its protein product is CASGFTEGATQYF.

This chain links TRBV11-2 with TRBJ2-7; 7 nucleotides line up with TRBD1. Trimming at V came to 5 bases and at J to 1 base, leaving 8 bases not matched to a gene. This CDR3 is built from 15 residues. Germline V lookup: CDR1 SGHAT, CDR2 FQNNGV. The CDR3 loop is CASSLLTGRSYEQYF. The CDR3 coding sequence is TGTGCCAGCAGCCTCCTGACAGGGCGGTCCTACGAGCAGTACTTC.

This clone appeared a single time. J is TRBJ2-1 and V is TRBV4-1; TRBD1 agrees at 9 bases. CDR1 and CDR2 from the germline V gene are MGHRA and YSYEKL. This CDR3 is built from 16 residues. V lost 0 bases to trimming and J lost 7 bases; unmatched junction nucleotides: 7. CDR3 sequence (DNA): TGCGCCAGCAGCCAAGACGGGGGACAGGGACAAAATGAGCAGTTCTTC. It codes for CASSQDGGQGQNEQFF.

The chain links TRBV7-3 to TRBJ1-2; 10 positions agree with TRBD1. CDR3 length equals 15 residues. CDR1 is SGHTA, CDR2 FQGTGA, per germline. J gave up 2 bases and V 5 bases, and 5 bases lay outside the gene matches. CDR3 sequence (DNA): TGTGCCAGCAGCCCAGGACAGGGGGGGAACTATGGCTACACCTTC. Translation gives CASSPGQGGNYGYTF.

The chain joins TRBV6-5 to TRBJ2-7; no clear D. CDR3 length equals 12 residues. V dropped 7 bases and J dropped 7 bases, with 14 bases sitting between them. The germline gives CDR1 MNHEY, CDR2 SVGAGI. Here the CDR3 DNA reads TGTGCCAGCACCCCTTCCGGCTGGGAGCAGTACTTC. This translates into CASTPSGWEQYF.

The table lists this clone with a few counts. The chain employs TRBV10-3 and TRBJ1-1; D unclear. The germline CDR1 and CDR2 sequences are ENHRY and SYGVKD. The CDR3 has 12 residues. Trimming left V 8 bases short and J 3 bases short, with 10 bases between. The CDR3 coding sequence is TGTGCCATCGGAAGGGTGGACACTGAAGCTTTCTTT. Protein sequence: CAIGRVDTEAFF.

V gene TRBV29-1 combines with J gene TRBJ1-1; TRBD1 matches 7 bases. This CDR3 contains 13 residues. CDR1 and CDR2 from the germline V gene are SQVTM and ANQGSEA. V was clipped by 5 bases and J by 6 bases; unmatched bases: 9. In DNA, the CDR3 is TGCAGCGTTAGGGGACAGATCTCTTCTGAAGCTTTCTTT. This gives the protein CSVRGQISSEAFF.

The chain uses TRBV7-9 and TRBJ2-5; possible D gene TRBD2, 5 bases. Matching the DNA end better, TRBJ2-7 makes the J call doubtful. This CDR3 has 14 amino acids. Germline V lookup: CDR1 SEHNR, CDR2 FQNEAQ (reference sequence). The CDR3 loop is CASSLLGLAYEQYF. CDR3 DNA sequence: TGTGCCAGCAGCTTATTAGGACTGGCCTACGAGCAGTACTTC.

V is TRBV9 and J is TRBJ2-1; TRBD2 matches at 12 bases. Germline assignment: CDR1 SGDLS and CDR2 YYNGEE. This CDR3 comprises 18 residues. V shed 1 base, J shed 0 bases, and the junction held 5 bases outside the gene matches. The CDR3 sequence is CASSVTSGGPSSYNEQFF. CDR3 nucleotides: TGTGCCAGCAGCGTAACTAGCGGGGGGCCTAGCTCCTACAATGAGCAGTTCTTC.

The count of this clone is one. The V gene is TRBV7-8, the J gene TRBJ2-7; possible D gene TRBD2, 7 bases. Germline-derived CDR1 and CDR2 are SGHVS and FQNEAQ. Trimming shortened V by 1 base and J by 2 bases, and 12 bases separated the two germline ends. The CDR3 contains 15 residues. This CDR3 is CASSLERGAPYEQYF. CDR3 DNA: TGTGCCAGCAGCTTAGAACGGGGGGCCCCCTACGAGCAGTACTTC.

The rearrangement links TRBV2 to TRBJ2-5; no firm D call. Trimming shortened V by 6 bases and J by 1 base, and 15 bases separated the two germline ends. Germline V lookup: CDR1 SNHLY, CDR2 FYNNEI. The CDR3 runs to 15 residues. The CDR3 sequence: CASRRSAVSQETQYF. DNA of the CDR3: TGTGCCAGCAGACGAAGTGCGGTTAGCCAAGAGACCCAGTACTTC.

This chain connects TRBV7-3 to TRBJ2-7; 8 positions agree with TRBD1. CDR1 and CDR2 from the germline V gene are SGHTA and FQGTGA. The ends lost 5 bases at V and 3 bases at J; junction bases unmatched: 3. CDR3 length: 13 amino acids. In DNA form, the CDR3 reads TGTGCCAGCAGCCGTGACAGGGGCTACGAGCAGTACTTC. Encoded protein: CASSRDRGYEQYF.

J is TRBJ1-5 and V is TRBV27; tentative D call: TRBD1 (5 bases). Trimming pared 4 bases from V and 7 bases from J, leaving 17 bases between. Germline CDR1 is MNHEY and CDR2 is SMNVEV (reference sequence). The CDR3 runs 15 residues. The CDR3 is CASSSQDARGQPQHF. The CDR3 bases are TGTGCCAGCAGTTCACAGGATGCCCGAGGCCAGCCCCAGCATTTT.

This clone showed up just a few times. V gene TRBV7-7 combines with J gene TRBJ2-1; 7 positions match TRBD2. Per germline, CDR1 SSHAT and CDR2 FNYEAQ (reference sequence). This CDR3 has 18 amino acids. Unmatched junction bases numbered 13, after V lost 1 base and J lost 4 bases. This chain's CDR3 is CASSLEPAGVPPYNEQFF. CDR3 DNA sequence: TGTGCCAGCAGCTTAGAACCCGCGGGAGTCCCTCCATACAATGAGCAGTTCTTC.

The chain is built from TRBV28 and TRBJ2-7; possible D gene TRBD2, 6 bases. Trimming pared 5 bases from V and 6 bases from J, leaving 17 bases between. The length of the CDR3 is 14 residues. The germline gives CDR1 MDHEN, CDR2 SYDVKM. The CDR3 here is CASSPTREAGEQYF. As DNA, the CDR3 is TGTGCCAGCAGTCCAACAAGAGAAGCGGGCGAGCAGTACTTC.

The rearrangement uses TRBV7-3 and TRBJ2-1, with D perhaps matching TRBD1 or TRBD2 (5 bases each). This CDR3 has 15 amino acids. CDR1 and CDR2 (germline): SGHTA, FQGTGA. The V end was cut by 4 bases, the J end by 4 bases, with 14 bases between. The CDR3 loop is CASSSQRGRYNEQFF. CDR3 in DNA: TGTGCCAGCAGCTCCCAGAGGGGACGTTACAATGAGCAGTTCTTC.

CDR3 residues: CSVDGLLGGKPVEQFF. In nucleotides, the CDR3 is TGCAGCGTTGATGGCCTACTTGGCGGGAAGCCAGTTGAGCAGTTCTTC. This sequence joins TRBV29-1 and TRBJ2-1; D might be TRBD2 (6 bases). V was cut by 3 bases and J by 9 bases, with 24 bases left in between. The CDR3 covers 16 residues. Germline V gives CDR1 SQVTM, CDR2 ANQGSEA.

This rearrangement joins TRBV18 to TRBJ2-1; perhaps TRBD2 as D (5 bases). Trimming removed 2 bases at V and 9 bases at J, with 11 bases between. This CDR3 contains 13 residues. The germline V gene encodes CDR1 KGHSH and CDR2 LQKENI. The CDR3 loop is CASSPTRQSEQFF. CDR3 DNA sequence: TGTGCCAGCTCACCAACTAGGCAGAGTGAGCAGTTCTTC.

V gene TRBV6-5 combines with J gene TRBJ2-7; D is possibly TRBD2 (7 bases). The CDR3 is 14 amino acids. Deletions cut 5 bases from V and 6 bases from J, with 17 bases between. Per the germline V gene, CDR1 is MNHEY and CDR2 is SVGAGI. For the CDR3, the DNA is TGTGCCAGCAGTGACAGGACTAGTATCGCCGAGCAGTACTTC. As protein: CASSDRTSIAEQYF.

V usage is TRBV9 and J usage is TRBJ2-7, with D possibly TRBD1 on 5 matching bases. V was cut by 3 bases and J by 2 bases, with 9 bases left in between. Germline V gene data show CDR1 as SGDLS and CDR2 as YYNGEE. The length of the CDR3 is 13 residues. CDR3 in amino acids: CASSAQGAYEQYF. The CDR3 DNA reads as TGTGCCAGCAGCGCCCAGGGTGCCTACGAGCAGTACTTC.

This chain links TRBV7-9 with TRBJ2-5; the D call may be TRBD1 or TRBD2 (5 bases each). The CDR3 length is 16 residues. V was clipped by 4 bases and J by 5 bases, with 20 bases between them. Germline V gives CDR1 SEHNR, CDR2 FQNEAQ (reference sequence). The DNA of the CDR3 is TGTGCCAGCAGCTCACCCATCCGGGACCCGAGGGAGACCCAGTACTTC. Translating it yields CASSSPIRDPRETQYF. Filled out from reference TRBV7-9 and TRBJ2-5, the complete variable domain reads DTGVSQNPRHKITKRGQNVTFRCDPISEHNRLYWYRQTLGQGPEFLTYFQNEAQLEKSRLLSDRFSAERPKGSFSTLEIQRTEQGDSAMYLCASSSPIRDPRETQYFGPGTRLLVL.